These 14 T cell receptor beta chains were sequenced from one sample in a study of T cells in Graves' hyperthyroidism and ophthalmopathy. RNA transcripts gave rise to amplified TCR beta CDR3 regions. Carried out on the TCR CDR3, a first-round RT-PCR used the HTBI primer set. TCRdb analysed the multiplex PCR reads with MiXCR anew, one entry per CDR3 protein. The sample consists of about 380,000 distinct CDR3 sequences, about 14% of them appearing once. Sequences were obtained from blood. The receptors shown here come from a woman aged 55-70 years with Graves' hyperthyroidism.

This clonotype was recorded many times. The rearrangement joins TRBV29-1 to TRBJ2-7; TRBD2 agrees at 9 bases. This CDR3 contains 15 residues. The V gene's germline CDR1 is SQVTM and CDR2 ANQGSEA. Germline trimming cut 0 bases from V and 0 bases from J; bases unmatched to any gene: 3. In DNA, the CDR3 is TGCAGCGTTGAAGAACCGACTAGCGGCTCCTACGAGCAGTACTTC. Residues: CSVEEPTSGSYEQYF.

There are a few counts of this clonotype. The rearrangement uses TRBV7-9 and TRBJ2-7; 7 nucleotides line up with TRBD1. The CDR3 spans 14 residues. The germline CDR1 and CDR2 sequences are SEHNR and FQNEAQ (reference sequence). The V gene end was trimmed by 1 base and the J gene end by 2 bases; junction bases not matched to a gene: 2. The DNA for the CDR3 is TGTGCCAGCAGCTTAGGGGACAGCCCCTACGAGCAGTACTTC. Its translation: CASSLGDSPYEQYF.

At least ten counts were recorded for this clonotype. The rearrangement uses TRBV12-3 or TRBV12-4 and TRBJ1-2; D gene uncertain. The CDR3 is 15 amino acids. Trimming removed 2 bases at V and 2 bases at J, with 12 bases between. CDR3: CASSLKGLTNYGYTF. DNA of the CDR3: TGTGCCAGCAGTTTAAAGGGTCTTACGAACTATGGCTACACCTTC.

The chain is built from TRBV19 and TRBJ1-3, with D uncertain. CDR1 and CDR2 (germline): LNHDA, SQIVND (reference sequence). This CDR3 has 12 residues. V lost 6 bases and J lost 8, with 11 bases in between. The CDR3 protein is CASSPRQDTIYF. In DNA, the CDR3 is TGTGCCAGTAGCCCCCGGCAGGACACCATATATTTT. Full variable domain (remainder filled in from reference TRBV19 and TRBJ1-3): DGGITQSPKYLFRKEGQNVTLSCEQNLNHDAMYWYRQDPGQGLRLIYYSQIVNDFQKGDIAEGYSVSREKKESFPLTVTSAQKNPTAFYLCASSPRQDTIYFGEGSWLTVV.

This clonotype was recorded once. The chain has TRBV5-6 and TRBJ1-2; the match to TRBD1 covers 8 bases. CDR3 length: 15 residues. V was pared by 1 base and J by 4 bases, with 6 bases of the junction left unmatched. Germline V gives CDR1 SGHDT, CDR2 YYEEEE. Here the CDR3 DNA reads TGTGCCAGCAGCTTGTTGGGACAGGCGACCTATGGCTACACCTTC. Amino acids: CASSLLGQATYGYTF.

This clonotype was seen repeatedly, ten times or more. V and J are TRBV6-1 and TRBJ2-6; 7 bases line up with TRBD1. Losses at the gene ends were 4 bases for V and 0 bases for J; bases not matched to a gene: 12. Germline V gives CDR1 MNHNS, CDR2 SASEGT. This CDR3 comprises 19 residues. Here the CDR3 reads CASSAATGTAHSGANVLTF. In DNA, the CDR3 is TGTGCCAGCAGTGCTGCGACCGGGACAGCTCACTCTGGGGCCAACGTCCTGACTTTC.

The chain carries TRBV12-3 or TRBV12-4 and TRBJ1-2; a weak D match, TRBD1 (5 bases). The CDR3 is made up of 16 amino acids. Deletions cut 3 bases from V and 2 bases from J, with 16 bases between. CDR3 nucleotides: TGTGCCAGCAGTTTGCGGGGGTTAAGGCGCAACTATGGCTACACCTTC. Encoded protein: CASSLRGLRRNYGYTF.

CDR3 region: CAISQQDHRLGDTQYF. The CDR3 coding sequence is TGTGCCATCAGTCAACAGGACCACAGGCTGGGAGATACGCAGTATTTT. The chain uses TRBV10-3 and TRBJ2-3, with TRBD1 as a possible D gene (5 bases). The V end was cut by 5 bases, the J end by 5 bases, with 20 bases between. Germline CDR1 is ENHRY and CDR2 is SYGVKD. This CDR3 comprises 16 residues.

This clonotype has a count of ten or more. The chain recombines TRBV12-3 or TRBV12-4 with TRBJ1-2; unclear D gene. V was pared by 6 bases and J by 1 base, with 15 bases between. This CDR3 contains 15 residues. The CDR3 here is CASSFAGRNNYGYTF. The CDR3 region has the DNA TGTGCCAGCAGCTTTGCTGGACGGAATAACTATGGCTACACCTTC.

This clonotype was recorded many times. V usage is TRBV19 and J usage is TRBJ2-5; 9 bases match TRBD2. There are 17 residues in the CDR3. Germline CDR1 reads LNHDA; CDR2 reads SQIVND (reference sequence). J gave up 0 bases and V 3 bases, and 8 bases lay outside the gene matches. CDR3 nucleotide sequence: TGTGCCAGTAGTATGACGTGGGGGACTAGCTACCAAGAGACCCAGTACTTC. Translating gives CASSMTWGTSYQETQYF.

There are many counts of this clonotype. The rearrangement uses TRBV20-1 and TRBJ2-7; the match to TRBD2 covers 7 bases. CDR3 length: 15 residues. The V segment lost 5 bases and the J segment 1 base; nucleotides outside the gene matches: 11. CDR1 and CDR2 (germline): DFQATT, SNEGSKA (reference sequence). CDR3 loop: CSALPLAAFSYEQYF. The DNA for the CDR3 is TGCAGTGCTCTCCCTCTAGCGGCCTTTTCCTACGAGCAGTACTTC.

The rearrangement joins TRBV30 to TRBJ1-5; no reliable D call. The CDR3 is 15 amino acids. Trimming removed 0 bases from V and 1 base from J, with 10 bases in between. Germline V lookup: CDR1 GTSNPN, CDR2 SVGIG (reference sequence). This CDR3 is CAWSVPLISNQPQHF. CDR3 DNA sequence: TGTGCCTGGAGTGTACCCTTGATCAGCAATCAGCCCCAGCATTTT.

In its sample, this clonotype was seen many times. The rearrangement uses TRBV6-2 or TRBV6-3 and TRBJ2-1; TRBD1 or TRBD2 may be the D gene (10 bases each). This CDR3 is built from 19 residues. Trimming stripped 2 bases from V and 4 bases from J, with 24 bases between. Germline CDR1 and CDR2: MNHEY and SVGEGT. CDR3 sequence reads: CASSYRTGGLTSGYNEQFF. The CDR3 region has the DNA TGTGCCAGCAGTTACCGGACAGGGGGATTGACTAGCGGGTACAATGAGCAGTTCTTC.

There are a few counts of this clonotype. This chain connects TRBV5-6 to TRBJ1-5, with a possible D match to TRBD1 (5 bases). Germline CDR1 reads SGHDT; CDR2 reads YYEEEE. The CDR3 loop spans 14 amino acids. V gave up 0 bases and J gave up 4 bases, with 8 bases separating them. CDR3 bases: TGTGCCAGCAGCTTGGGACAGAGAAATCAGCCCCAGCATTTT. It encodes CASSLGQRNQPQHF.